This TCR beta chain originates from a study of blood T cells in healthy people across ages. Then a second PCR, running about 6 to 11 cycles, was carried out with a sample-barcoded 5' primer and a J-beta primer mix. TCRdb ran MiXCR on the 5' RACE reads and lists one entry per CDR3 protein. The sample includes approximately 800,000 distinct CDR3 sequences, approximately 24% of them seen just once. The germline V and J ends were trimmed by 5 bases and 0 bases, with 14 bases remaining between them. CDR3 length: 17 residues. This sample also appeared in a second study, on T cells of mothers and their children.

The TCR sequence derives from a boy between 10 and 17 years old in good health. Sequences were obtained from blood. V and J are TRBV12-3 or TRBV12-4 and TRBJ1-6; D may be TRBD1 (6 bases). CDR3 in DNA: TGTGCCAGCAGTATAGACAGGATTAGCTCCTATAATTCACCCCTCCACTTT. This gives the protein CASSIDRISSYNSPLHF.